This is a list of T cell receptor beta chains from one sample in a study of shared clonotypes between healthy human individuals. Method: immunoSEQ multiplex PCR; TCRdb's copy keeps in-frame clones and lacks some. The table lists 650,000 to 700,000 clones, 90% of them singletons. The sample comprised memory CD8+ T cells from PBMCs. The receptors come from a man aged 18 to 30 in good health. Some clones in this sample may be carry-over from other donors' samples. CDR3s include the opening cysteine and the closing phenylalanine or tryptophan. Each record gives: clone size, J gene, V gene, CDR3 length, D gene, CDR3 protein, CDR3 DNA. The D gene is left open where the match is weak. Clone size is shown for a subset of rows, as once, few, many or a class of expanded clone.

.,TRBJ1-2,TRBV5-6,14,.,CASSLEGAVYGYTF,TGTGCCAGCAGCTTGGAAGGGGCCGTATATGGCTACACCTTC
.,TRBJ2-3,TRBV28,15,.,CASSSRWGLTDTQYF,TGTGCCAGCAGTTCGCGCTGGGGGCTAACAGATACGCAGTATTTT
.,TRBJ2-7,TRBV9,16,TRBD2,CASSAQLAGGPHEQYF,TGTGCCAGCAGCGCTCAACTAGCGGGAGGGCCCCACGAGCAGTACTTC
.,TRBJ2-2,TRBV27,13,.,CASSFSGWGELFF,TGTGCCAGCAGTTTTTCGGGGTGGGGGGAGCTGTTTTTT
.,TRBJ2-7,TRBV7-8,14,.,CASSLAPRSYEQYF,TGTGCCAGCAGCTTAGCTCCCCGGTCCTACGAGCAGTACTTC
.,TRBJ2-7,TRBV5-4,13,TRBD2,CASSQAGDYEQYF,TGTGCCAGCAGCCAAGCGGGAGACTACGAGCAGTACTTC
.,TRBJ2-7,TRBV7-9,15,.,CASSLGAGPSYEQYF,TGTGCCAGCAGCTTAGGAGCGGGTCCCTCCTACGAGCAGTACTTC
many,TRBJ2-1,TRBV5-6,15,TRBD2,CASSLASGGYNEQFF,TGTGCCAGCAGCTTGGCGAGCGGGGGGTACAATGAGCAGTTCTTC
.,TRBJ1-2,TRBV28,14,.,CASTRQPVGYGYTF,TGTGCCAGCACCCGCCAACCCGTAGGCTATGGCTACACCTTC
.,TRBJ2-7,TRBV29-1,12,.,CSVQGSSYEQYF,TGCAGCGTGCAAGGCAGTTCCTACGAGCAGTACTTC
.,TRBJ1-5,TRBV27,16,.,CASSPLMVVGNQPQHF,TGTGCCAGCAGTCCACTTATGGTGGTGGGCAATCAGCCCCAGCATTTT
.,TRBJ2-2,TRBV27,16,.,CASSLLGGVGTGELFF,TGTGCCAGCAGTTTATTGGGGGGCGTAGGGACCGGGGAGCTGTTTTTT
.,TRBJ2-3,TRBV2,13,.,CASRYRTNRTQYF,TGTGCCAGCAGGTATCGGACCAACAGAACGCAGTATTTT
.,TRBJ1-2,TRBV5-6,11,TRBD1,CASRRGQGYTF,TGTGCCAGCAGGAGGGGGCAAGGCTACACCTTC
.,TRBJ2-1,TRBV27,15,TRBD2,CASWASGSFYNEQFF,TGTGCCAGCTGGGCTAGCGGGAGCTTCTACAATGAGCAGTTCTTC
.,TRBJ1-2,TRBV27,13,.,CASSRGALYGYTF,TGTGCCAGCTCAAGGGGGGCCCTCTATGGCTACACCTTC
.,TRBJ2-7,TRBV5-6,14,.,CASSWVLVPYEQYF,TGTGCCAGCAGCTGGGTCCTCGTGCCCTACGAGCAGTACTTC
.,TRBJ2-1,TRBV18,12,.,CASSQLRAKQFF,TGTGCCAGCTCACAACTCCGGGCTAAGCAGTTCTTC
once,TRBJ2-1,TRBV29-1,14,.,CSVVRALSYNEQFF,TGCAGCGTTGTGCGGGCCCTATCCTACAATGAGCAGTTCTTC
.,TRBJ2-1,TRBV27,14,.,CASSFPGPHNEQFF,TGTGCCAGCAGTTTTCCGGGACCACACAATGAGCAGTTCTTC
.,TRBJ2-2,TRBV11-2,20,TRBD2,CASSLDEYPLLAGADGELFF,TGTGCCAGCAGCTTAGATGAGTACCCCCTACTAGCGGGAGCGGACGGGGAGCTGTTTTTT
.,TRBJ1-4,TRBV11-2,13,.,CASSLVPAGKLFF,TGTGCCAGCAGCTTAGTTCCGGCGGGAAAACTGTTTTTT
.,TRBJ1-4,TRBV11-2,19,TRBD1,CASSPWDRGPRLPNEKLFF,TGTGCCAGCAGCCCCTGGGACAGGGGGCCGAGGTTGCCTAATGAAAAACTGTTTTTT
.,TRBJ2-3,TRBV28,13,.,CASSRAGTDTQYF,TGTGCCAGCAGTCGCGCGGGCACAGATACGCAGTATTTT
.,TRBJ2-7,TRBV9,12,.,CASSETEYEQYF,TGTGCCAGCAGCGAAACGGAATACGAGCAGTACTTC